This TCR beta chain emerged from a study of a mutant IDH1 vaccine in newly diagnosed glioma. Germline CDR1 is LGHNA and CDR2 is YSLEER. V shed 0 bases and J shed 4 bases, with 9 bases lying between them. The CDR3 extends over 14 amino acids. This clone has a handful of counts. As to time point: baseline, week 1 (first vaccination visit). The treatment was: pre-vaccination baseline after standard-of-care therapy. Profiled with immunoSEQ multiplex PCR; TCRdb holds only in-frame clones, not every one. Counted here are approximately 92,000 clones, around 77% occurring once; the ten biggest clones make up roughly 6.9%.

The sample in question was PBMCs, obtained from a glioma patient treated with radiotherapy, temozolomide or both. This TCR was sampled from a man aged 35 to 55 with glioma. V gene TRBV4-3 combines with J gene TRBJ1-1; D unclear. The CDR3 nucleotides read TGCGCCAGCAGCCAAGATGGGAGCCTCACTGAAGCTTTCTTT. As protein: CASSQDGSLTEAFF.